These 3 T cell receptor beta chains were all obtained from the same sample, sequenced in a study of blood T cell repertoires in COVID-19. The data were produced by immunoSEQ multiplex PCR, yet TCRdb's version contains in-frame clones alone and is incomplete. The sample includes around 360,000 clones, around 87% of them seen just once. Sample: peripheral blood. The receptors originated from a woman between 25 and 40 years old with COVID-19, enrolled during active disease.

The chain uses TRBV6-5 and TRBJ1-4; 7 positions match TRBD1. J gave up 8 bases and V 10 bases, and 13 bases lay outside the gene matches. The V gene's germline CDR1 is MNHEY and CDR2 SVGAGI. The CDR3 consists of 14 residues. The CDR3 sequence is CATTPPGQSEKLFF. The CDR3 coding sequence is TGTGCCACCACCCCACCGGGACAGAGCGAAAAACTGTTTTTT.

This clone was seen many times. The chain couples TRBV9 to TRBJ1-1, with a weak D call TRBD1 (5 bases). Germline V gene data show CDR1 as SGDLS and CDR2 as YYNGEE. V lost 3 bases and J 4 bases, leaving 10 bases between the germline ends. The CDR3 length is 13 residues. In DNA, the CDR3 is TGTGCCAGCAGCGCCGGGGGGAGCACTGAAGCTTTCTTT. As protein: CASSAGGSTEAFF.

The chain couples TRBV27 to TRBJ1-2; TRBD1 matches 7 bases. The length of the CDR3 is 13 residues. After removal of 5 bases from V and 4 bases from J, the junction contained 4 bases not matched to a gene. CDR1 and CDR2 (germline): MNHEY, SMNVEV (reference sequence). The CDR3 DNA is TGTGCCAGCAGTCCCCAGGGGGGCTATGGCTACACCTTC. Translating it yields CASSPQGGYGYTF.